A single T cell receptor beta chain is shown here with its context. There is no known antigen for this receptor. No base-level quality is on record; no much larger clone is a single base apart. Germline trimming amounts to 6 bases on V and 4 bases on J, with 8 as the count of junction bases outside the gene matches. From cysteine to phenylalanine, the CDR3 is 14 amino acids long. Only CDR3 DNA remains: 42 bases, in frame from the first base. CDR1 and CDR2, per the germline V gene, are ENHRY and SYGVKD. This sample is drawn from a study of immune cell composition in non-small cell lung cancer (dated by TCRdb to about 2017). Some background on the complete study: Histologic subtype was assigned using H&E plus p63, CK5, Napsin A and TTF-1 immunohistochemistry, mainly lung adenocarcinoma or squamous cell carcinoma. TCR-beta sequencing (Adaptive Biotechnologies) was performed on approximately 35 paired NSCLC tumour and non-adjacent lung specimens plus 26 tumour-only specimens. Supplementary cohort #1 consisted of approximately eleven lung adenocarcinoma cases with paired tumour/lung TCR-beta sequencing and with TIL populations generated to assess tumour reactivity. A few tumour specimens with TCR-beta data were rare histological subtypes and were excluded from the subtype comparisons. The full study reports these points: The reactivity cohort included only 10 cases, and whether tumour-reactive clones share sequences with the dominant in vivo tumour-associated clones was not shown. Nearly half of NSCLC cases had tumour-associated clones >0.5%, with approximately 76% of squamous carcinomas showing such clones compared with about 30% of adenocarcinomas. Across around eleven adenocarcinoma cases, the maximal tumour-associated clone frequency showed a strong correlation with TIL tumour reactivity, but overall clonality showed no such correlation. No significant correlation was found between smoking pack-years and tumour TCR-beta clonality.

A two-step multiplex PCR was used to amplify TCR-beta CDR3 regions from genomic DNA, and Illumina-compatible adaptors were added in the second step. As a commercial immunoSEQ service, TCR-beta immunosequencing was carried out on an Illumina platform. On the study's bioinformatics: Repertoires were summarised as Top 10 Clones, the percentage of T-cell templates from the ten most frequent sequences, and productive clonality. Values of productive clonality ranged from 0 to 1, with a monoclonal population indicated by a value of 1. Using log10 scatter plots, tumour-associated clones were identified as sequences that made up at least 0.1% of tumour T-cell templates yet were absent from the matched non-adjacent lung. Analyses were done in GraphPad Prism7 and R, with Student's t-tests for two-group comparisons, ANOVA for stages, and linear regression for relationships. The immuneACCESS repertoire file appears here via TCRdb, limited to in-frame rearrangements. These files lack a portion of the clones; in checked studies, under half of the deficit traces to unresolved V genes, and the cause of the others is not known. That table is the source of V, J and clone size, and D and trimming were worked out from the DNA. The sample yields about 4,900 clones; just under 75% were counted once. The ten largest clones add up to around 14% of the sample.

Normal lung samples were non-adjacent lung tissue taken as far from the tumour as possible, at least 3 cm away, from the same patient. Genomic DNA was extracted with the QIAamp DNA kit from frozen aliquots of unsorted single-cell suspensions. Tissues were received within 2 hours of resection and were immediately processed into single-cell suspensions. Tissue was mechanically dissociated and enzymatically digested with DNase I, collagenase I and hyaluronidase for approximately 32 minutes at 37 °C, then filtered and RBC-lysed. Sequencing used non-adjacent lung tissue. This chain is built from TRBV10-3 and TRBJ2-7, and 8 junctional nucleotides match TRBD2. The sequence was obtained from a human donor with non-small cell lung cancer. CDR3 sequence: CAIRYSGSSYEQYF. The DNA sequence is given as TGTGCCATCAGATACAGCGGGAGTTCTTACGAGCAGTACTTC.